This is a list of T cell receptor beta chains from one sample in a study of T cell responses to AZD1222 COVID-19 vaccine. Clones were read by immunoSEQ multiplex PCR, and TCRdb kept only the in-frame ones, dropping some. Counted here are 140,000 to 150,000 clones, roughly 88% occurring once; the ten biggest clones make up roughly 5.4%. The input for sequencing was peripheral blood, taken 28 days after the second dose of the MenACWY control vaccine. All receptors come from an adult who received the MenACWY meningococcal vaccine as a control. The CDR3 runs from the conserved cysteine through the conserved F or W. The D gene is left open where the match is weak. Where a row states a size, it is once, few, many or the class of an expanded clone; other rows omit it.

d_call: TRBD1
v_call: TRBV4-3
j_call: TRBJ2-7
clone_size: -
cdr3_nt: TGCGCCAGCAGCCCTGGGGACAGTTCCTACGAGCAGTACTTC
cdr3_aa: CASSPGDSSYEQYF

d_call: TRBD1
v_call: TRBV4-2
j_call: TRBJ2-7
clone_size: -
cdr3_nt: TGTGCCAGCAGCCAAGAGGCGGGACAGGGTGACGAGCAGTACTTC
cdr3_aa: CASSQEAGQGDEQYF

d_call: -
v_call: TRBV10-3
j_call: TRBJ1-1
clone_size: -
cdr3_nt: TGTGCCACCCTTAAGGGCAGGAACACTGAAGCTTTCTTT
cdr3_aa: CATLKGRNTEAFF

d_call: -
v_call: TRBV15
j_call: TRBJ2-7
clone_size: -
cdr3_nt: TGTGCCACCAGCAGAGATAGGTACGAGCAGTACTTC
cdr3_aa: CATSRDRYEQYF

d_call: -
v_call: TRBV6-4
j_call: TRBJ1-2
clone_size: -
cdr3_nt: TGTGCCAGCAGTGACCCGAACTCCGGTCGAGTTACCTTC
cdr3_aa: CASSDPNSGRVTF

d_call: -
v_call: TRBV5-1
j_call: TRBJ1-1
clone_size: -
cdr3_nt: TGCGCCAGCAGCTTGGACGGAACGGCCGTCACTGAAGCTTTCTTT
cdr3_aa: CASSLDGTAVTEAFF

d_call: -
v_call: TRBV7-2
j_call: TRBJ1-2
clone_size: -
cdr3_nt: TGTGCCAGCAGCCCGGGTTGGGACGGCTACACCTTC
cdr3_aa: CASSPGWDGYTF

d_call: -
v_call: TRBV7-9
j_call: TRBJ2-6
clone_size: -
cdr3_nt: TGTGCCAGCAGCTTGGGCTCTGGGGCCAACGTCCTGACTTTC
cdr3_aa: CASSLGSGANVLTF

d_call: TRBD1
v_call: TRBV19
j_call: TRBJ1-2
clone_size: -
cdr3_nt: TGTGCCAGTAGTATGGGACAGGGGACGTTGCACGGCTACACCTTC
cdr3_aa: CASSMGQGTLHGYTF

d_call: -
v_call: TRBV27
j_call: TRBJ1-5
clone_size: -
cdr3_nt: TGTGCCAGCAGTTTTTTGGGAGGCGGGCAGCCCCAGCATTTT
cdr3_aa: CASSFLGGGQPQHF

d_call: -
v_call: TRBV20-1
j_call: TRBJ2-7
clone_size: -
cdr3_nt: TGCAGTGCTAGTACCAGGTCCAGCGAGCAGTACTTC
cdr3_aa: CSASTRSSEQYF

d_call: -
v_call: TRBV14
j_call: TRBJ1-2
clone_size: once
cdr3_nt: TGTGCCAGCAGCCAAGCGAGTTCCTATGGCTACACCTTC
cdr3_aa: CASSQASSYGYTF

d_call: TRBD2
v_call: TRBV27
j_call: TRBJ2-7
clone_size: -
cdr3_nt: TGTGCCAGCAGTTTATCTCAGGGTAGCGGGAGGCGCGTTCAGGGGCAGTACTTC
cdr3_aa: CASSLSQGSGRRVQGQYF

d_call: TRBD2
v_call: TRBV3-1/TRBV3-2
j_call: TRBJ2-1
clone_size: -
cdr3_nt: TGTGCCAGCAGCTATAGCGGGAGGGTGGATGAGCAGTTCTTC
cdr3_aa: CASSYSGRVDEQFF

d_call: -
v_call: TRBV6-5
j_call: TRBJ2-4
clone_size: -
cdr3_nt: TGTGCCAGCAGTTACGGAGGGAGAACCAAAAACATTCAGTACTTC
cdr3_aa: CASSYGGRTKNIQYF

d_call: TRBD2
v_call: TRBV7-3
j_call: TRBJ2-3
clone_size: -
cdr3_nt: TGTGCCAGCAGCGCCGGGACTAGCGCTAATACGCAGTATTTT
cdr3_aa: CASSAGTSANTQYF

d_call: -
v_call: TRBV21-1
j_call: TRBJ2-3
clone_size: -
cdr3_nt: TGTGCCAGCAGCAAATTATCGGCTAGCGGGATCACAGATACGCAGTATTTT
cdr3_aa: CASSKLSASGITDTQYF

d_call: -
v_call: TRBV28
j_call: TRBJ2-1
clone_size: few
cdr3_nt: TGTGCCAGCAGTACGACTAAGGGGGAAAAGGGGTACAATGAGCAGTTCTTC
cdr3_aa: CASSTTKGEKGYNEQFF

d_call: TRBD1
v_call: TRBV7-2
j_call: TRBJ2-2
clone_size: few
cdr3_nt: TGTGCCAGCAGCCCCCAGGGACAGCAGAACACCGGGGAGCTGTTTTTT
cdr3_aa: CASSPQGQQNTGELFF

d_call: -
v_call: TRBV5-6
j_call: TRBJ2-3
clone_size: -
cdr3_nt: TGTGCCAGCAGCTTGGGTACCGGGATCAGCACAGATACGCAGTATTTT
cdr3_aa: CASSLGTGISTDTQYF

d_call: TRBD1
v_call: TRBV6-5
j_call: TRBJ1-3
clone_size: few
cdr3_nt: TGTGCCAGCAGACCGACAGGGCTCTCTGGAAACACCATATATTTT
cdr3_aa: CASRPTGLSGNTIYF

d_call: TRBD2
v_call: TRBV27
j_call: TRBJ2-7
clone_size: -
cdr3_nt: TGTGCCAGCAGTTCCTACGGACTAGCGCCTCGCTCCTACGAGCAGTACTTC
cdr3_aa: CASSSYGLAPRSYEQYF

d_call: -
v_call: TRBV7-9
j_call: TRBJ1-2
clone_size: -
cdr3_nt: TGTGCCAGCAGCTTAGCAGACGATGGCTACACCTTC
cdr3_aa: CASSLADDGYTF

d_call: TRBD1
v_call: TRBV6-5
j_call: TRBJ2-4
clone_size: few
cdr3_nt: TGTGCCAGCAGTCCAAGGGGGCTAGGGGGAAACATTCAGTACTTC
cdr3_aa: CASSPRGLGGNIQYF

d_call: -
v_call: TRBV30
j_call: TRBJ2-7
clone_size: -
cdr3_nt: TGTGCCTGGGGAACGTACGAGCAGTACTTC
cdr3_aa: CAWGTYEQYF

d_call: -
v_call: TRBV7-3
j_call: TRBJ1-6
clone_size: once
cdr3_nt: TGTGCCAGCAGCCCAGGAAGCTCCTATAATTCACCCCTCCACTTT
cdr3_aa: CASSPGSSYNSPLHF

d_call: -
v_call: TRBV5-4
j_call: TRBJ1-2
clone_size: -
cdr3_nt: TGTGCCAGCAGCTTGGACAGCACTAACTATGGCTACACCTTC
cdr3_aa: CASSLDSTNYGYTF

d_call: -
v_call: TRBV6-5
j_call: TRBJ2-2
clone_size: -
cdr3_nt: TGTGCCAGCAGTTATGATGAGGGATTGACCGGGGAGCTGTTTTTT
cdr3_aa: CASSYDEGLTGELFF

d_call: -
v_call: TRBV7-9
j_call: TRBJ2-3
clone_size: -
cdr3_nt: TGTGCCAGCAGCGGGGCAGATACGCAGTATTTT
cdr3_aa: CASSGADTQYF

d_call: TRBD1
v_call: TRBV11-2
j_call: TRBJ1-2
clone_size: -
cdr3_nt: TGTGCCAGCAGCTTAGGGGCAGGGGGGACCTCTAACTATGGCTACACCTTC
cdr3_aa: CASSLGAGGTSNYGYTF

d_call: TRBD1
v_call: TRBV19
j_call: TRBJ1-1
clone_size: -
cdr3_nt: TGTGCCAGTAGTAATCGACAGGGTATCTCTGAAGCTTTCTTT
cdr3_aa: CASSNRQGISEAFF

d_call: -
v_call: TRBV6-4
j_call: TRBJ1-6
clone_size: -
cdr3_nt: TGTGCCAGCAGCACAGGACAGCGGGCGAATTCACCCCTCCACTTT
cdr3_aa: CASSTGQRANSPLHF

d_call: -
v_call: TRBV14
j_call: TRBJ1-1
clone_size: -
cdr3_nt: TGTGCCAGCAGCCCTTATAGAGGGGTCCTCAGCACTGAAGCTTTCTTT
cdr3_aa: CASSPYRGVLSTEAFF

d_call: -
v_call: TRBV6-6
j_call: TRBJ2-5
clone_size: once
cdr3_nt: TGTGCCAGCATCGGGGCAGAGGTGACCCAGTACTTC
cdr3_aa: CASIGAEVTQYF

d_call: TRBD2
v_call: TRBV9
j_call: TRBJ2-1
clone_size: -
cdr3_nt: TGTGCCAGCAGCAAGGGACTAGCGGGGCCCAGCTCCTACAATGAGCAGTTCTTC
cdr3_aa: CASSKGLAGPSSYNEQFF

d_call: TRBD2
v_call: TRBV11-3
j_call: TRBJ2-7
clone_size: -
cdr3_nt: TGTGCCAGCAGCTCCATGGGGGGGACCTCCTACGAGCAGTACTTC
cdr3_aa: CASSSMGGTSYEQYF

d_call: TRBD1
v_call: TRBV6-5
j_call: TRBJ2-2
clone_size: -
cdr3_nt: TGTGCCAGCAGGCTACGTCGGGACAGCACCGGGGAGCTGTTTTTT
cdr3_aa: CASRLRRDSTGELFF

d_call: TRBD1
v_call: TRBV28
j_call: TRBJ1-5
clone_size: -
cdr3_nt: TGTGCCAGCAGTTATCCAGGGGGCCTGGGCCAGCCCCAGCATTTT
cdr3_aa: CASSYPGGLGQPQHF

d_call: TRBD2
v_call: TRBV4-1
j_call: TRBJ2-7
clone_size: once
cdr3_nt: TGCGCCAGCAGCCGGGGACTAGCGGGAGGGCCCCACGAGCAGTACTTC
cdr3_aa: CASSRGLAGGPHEQYF

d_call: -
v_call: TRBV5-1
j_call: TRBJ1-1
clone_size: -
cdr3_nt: TGCGCCAGCAGCTTGGGCCTACAGGACGGTTCGCGAAGCCGAGGTGAAGCTTTCTTT
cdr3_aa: CASSLGLQDGSRSRGEAFF

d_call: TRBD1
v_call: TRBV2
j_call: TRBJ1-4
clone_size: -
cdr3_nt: TGTGCCAGCAGTAACCGGGACAGCTTCTTGTTTTTT
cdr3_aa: CASSNRDSFLFF

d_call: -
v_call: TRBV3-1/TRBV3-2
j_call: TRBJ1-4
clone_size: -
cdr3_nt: TGTGCCAGCAGCCAAGATGAGGGGACTAATGAAAAACTGTTTTTT
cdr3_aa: CASSQDEGTNEKLFF

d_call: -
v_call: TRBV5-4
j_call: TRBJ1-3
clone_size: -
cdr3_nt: TGTGCCAGCAGCTTCATGGGGACCTCTGGAAACACCATATATTTT
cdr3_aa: CASSFMGTSGNTIYF

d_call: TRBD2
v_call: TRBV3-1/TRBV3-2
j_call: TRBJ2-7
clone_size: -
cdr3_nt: TGTGCCAGCAGGGGACTAGCGGGAGGGATCTACGAGCAGTACTTC
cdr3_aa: CASRGLAGGIYEQYF

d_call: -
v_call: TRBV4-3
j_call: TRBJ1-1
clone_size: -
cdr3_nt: TGCGCCAGCAGCCAAGATTACAGGAACACTGAAGCTTTCTTT
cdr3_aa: CASSQDYRNTEAFF

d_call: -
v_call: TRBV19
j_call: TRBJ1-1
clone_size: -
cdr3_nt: TGTGCCAGTAGTACTCTCCCCGGGGGCGAAGCTGAAGCTTTCTTT
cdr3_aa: CASSTLPGGEAEAFF

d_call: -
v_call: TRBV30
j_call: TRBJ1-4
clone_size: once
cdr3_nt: TGTGCCTGGAATAGGCGCCAAGATGAAAAACTGTTTTTT
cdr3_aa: CAWNRRQDEKLFF

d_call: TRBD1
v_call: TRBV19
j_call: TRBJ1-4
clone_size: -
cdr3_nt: TGTGCCAGTAGTATAGGTCCCGGACAGGGGGATAATGAAAAACTGTTTTTT
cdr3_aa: CASSIGPGQGDNEKLFF

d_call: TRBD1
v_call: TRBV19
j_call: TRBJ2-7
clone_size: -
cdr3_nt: TGTGCCAGTAGCCCGACAGGGGGAATCGAGCAGTACTTC
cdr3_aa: CASSPTGGIEQYF

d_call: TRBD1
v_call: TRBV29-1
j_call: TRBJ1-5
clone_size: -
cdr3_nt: TGCAGCGTTCGGACAGGGGGCTCGAGCAATCAGCCCCAGCATTTT
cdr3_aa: CSVRTGGSSNQPQHF

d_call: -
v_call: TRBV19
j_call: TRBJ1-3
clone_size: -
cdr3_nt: TGTGCCAGTAGTCGCCTTGTGGCTTCTGGAAACACCATATATTTT
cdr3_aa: CASSRLVASGNTIYF

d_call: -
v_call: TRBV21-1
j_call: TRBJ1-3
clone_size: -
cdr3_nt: TGTGCCAGCAGCAAACGAAGGAGGAACCCGCGCCCTGGAAACACCATATATTTT
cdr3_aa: CASSKRRRNPRPGNTIYF